This T cell receptor (beta chain) is from a study of blood T cell repertoires in COVID-19. Across the study: The United States, Italy and Spain were the sources of the acute and convalescent COVID-19 samples.

Using immunoSEQ multiplex PCR, the repertoire was profiled, and TCRdb retains in-frame clones only, with some absent. The sample records 52,000 or so clones, approximately 84% being singletons. The germline V and J ends were trimmed by 0 bases and 8 bases, with 8 bases remaining between them. Germline loops: CDR1 MNHEY, CDR2 SVGAGI. The length of the CDR3 is 14 residues. This rearrangement joins TRBV6-5 to TRBJ1-6; D is unclear. Input material: peripheral blood. The clonotype comes from a human donor in a cohort sampled during active COVID-19. The CDR3, as DNA: TGTGCCAGCAGTTACTCTACAGCCCATTCACCCCTCCACTTT. The encoded protein is CASSYSTAHSPLHF.